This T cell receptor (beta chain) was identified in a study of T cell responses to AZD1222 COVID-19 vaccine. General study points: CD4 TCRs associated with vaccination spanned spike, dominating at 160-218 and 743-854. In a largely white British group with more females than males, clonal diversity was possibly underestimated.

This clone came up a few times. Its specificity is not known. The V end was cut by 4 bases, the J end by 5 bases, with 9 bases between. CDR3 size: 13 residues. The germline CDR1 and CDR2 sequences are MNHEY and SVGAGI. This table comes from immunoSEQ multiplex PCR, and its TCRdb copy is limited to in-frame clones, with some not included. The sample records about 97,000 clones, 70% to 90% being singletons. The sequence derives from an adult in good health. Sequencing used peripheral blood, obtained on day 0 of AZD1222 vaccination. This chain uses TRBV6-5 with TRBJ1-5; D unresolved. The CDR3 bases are TGTGCCAGCAGTTTCGTAGCGGATCAGCCCCAGCATTTT. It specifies CASSFVADQPQHF.